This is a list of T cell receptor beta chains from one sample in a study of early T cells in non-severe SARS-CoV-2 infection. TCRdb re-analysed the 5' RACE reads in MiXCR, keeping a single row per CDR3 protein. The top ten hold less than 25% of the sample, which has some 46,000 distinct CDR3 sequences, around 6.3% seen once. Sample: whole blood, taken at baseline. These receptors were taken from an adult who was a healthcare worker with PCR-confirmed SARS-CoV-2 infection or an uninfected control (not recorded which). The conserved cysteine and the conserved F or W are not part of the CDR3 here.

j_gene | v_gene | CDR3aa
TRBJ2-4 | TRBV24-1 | ATSLDSRIQY
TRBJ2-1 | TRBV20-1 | SASFTGGWNEQF
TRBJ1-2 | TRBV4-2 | ASRATGENGYT
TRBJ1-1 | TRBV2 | ASSRTGPLNTEAF
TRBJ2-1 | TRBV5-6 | ASSLGGSYNEQF
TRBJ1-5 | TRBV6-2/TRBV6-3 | ASSYSPGGEDQPQH
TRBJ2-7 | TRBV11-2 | ASSLTAGLLYEQY
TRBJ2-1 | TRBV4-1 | ASSHMTSGIYNEQF
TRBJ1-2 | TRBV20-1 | SAPSIGVTGYT
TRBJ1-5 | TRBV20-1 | SARQANQPQH
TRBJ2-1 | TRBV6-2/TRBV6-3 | AIGSGLGEQF
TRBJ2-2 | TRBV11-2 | ASSLGLGGELF
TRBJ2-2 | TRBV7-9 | ASILQGAGELF
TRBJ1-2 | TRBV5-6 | ASSWGVAGYT
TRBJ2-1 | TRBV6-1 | ASKRDQGDYNEQF
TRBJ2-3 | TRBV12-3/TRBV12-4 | ASPLVGSGVADTQY
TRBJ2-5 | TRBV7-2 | ASSSDRGETQY
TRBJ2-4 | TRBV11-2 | ASSGGQGASKNIQY
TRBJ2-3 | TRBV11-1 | ASSPAASVVTDTQY
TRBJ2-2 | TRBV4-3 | ASSQGSNGELF
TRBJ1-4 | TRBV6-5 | ASSPGQGTKKLF
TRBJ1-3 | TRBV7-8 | ASSPRTLDSGNTIY
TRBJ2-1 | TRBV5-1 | ASSLVRVRSNNEQF
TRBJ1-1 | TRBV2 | ASSEGRGIAF
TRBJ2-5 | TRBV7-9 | ASSPDPASQETQY
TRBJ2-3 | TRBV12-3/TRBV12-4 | ASSLAGGADTQY
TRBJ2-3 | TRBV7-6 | ASSPYARGGAGDTQY
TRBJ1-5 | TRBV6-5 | ASSPRGGYSNQPQH
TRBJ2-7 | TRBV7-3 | ASSPSGRAYEQY
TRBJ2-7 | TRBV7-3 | ASSPTGGREQY
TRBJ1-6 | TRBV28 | ASSPPQGANSPLH
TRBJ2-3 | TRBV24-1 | ATKGAGENTDTQY
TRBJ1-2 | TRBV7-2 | ASSLGQHYGYT
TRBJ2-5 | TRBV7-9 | ASSLGLAGGIQETQY
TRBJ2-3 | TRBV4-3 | ASSQESVRFSTDTQY
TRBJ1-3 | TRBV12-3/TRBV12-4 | ASSRGRGNTIY
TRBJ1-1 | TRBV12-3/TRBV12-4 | ASSLGGGHTEAF
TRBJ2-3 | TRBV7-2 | ASSLMQGFDTQY